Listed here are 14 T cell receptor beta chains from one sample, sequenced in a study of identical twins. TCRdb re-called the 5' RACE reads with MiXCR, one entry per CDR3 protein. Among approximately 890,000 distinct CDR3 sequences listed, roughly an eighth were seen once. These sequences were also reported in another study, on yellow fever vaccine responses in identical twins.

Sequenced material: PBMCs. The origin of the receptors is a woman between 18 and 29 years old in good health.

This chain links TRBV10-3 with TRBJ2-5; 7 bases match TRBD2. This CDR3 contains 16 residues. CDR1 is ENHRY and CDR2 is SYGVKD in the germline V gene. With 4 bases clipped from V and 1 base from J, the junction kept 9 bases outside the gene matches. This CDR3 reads CAISGTLRTSQETQYF. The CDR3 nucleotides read TGTGCCATCAGTGGAACCCTGAGGACTAGCCAAGAGACCCAGTACTTC.

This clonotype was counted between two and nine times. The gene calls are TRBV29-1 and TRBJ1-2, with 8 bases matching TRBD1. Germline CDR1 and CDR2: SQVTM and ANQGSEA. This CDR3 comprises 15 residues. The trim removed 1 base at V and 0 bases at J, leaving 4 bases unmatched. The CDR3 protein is CSVEGQGATNYGYTF. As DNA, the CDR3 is TGCAGCGTTGAAGGGCAGGGGGCAACTAACTATGGCTACACCTTC.

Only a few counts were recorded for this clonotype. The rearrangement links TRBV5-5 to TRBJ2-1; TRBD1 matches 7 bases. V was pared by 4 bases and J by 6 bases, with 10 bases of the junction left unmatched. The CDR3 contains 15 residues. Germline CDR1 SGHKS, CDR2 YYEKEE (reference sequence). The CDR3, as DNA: TGTGCCAGCAGCCTACGGGACAGAACACCCAATGAGCAGTTCTTC. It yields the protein CASSLRDRTPNEQFF. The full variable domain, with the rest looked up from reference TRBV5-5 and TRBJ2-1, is DAGVTQSPTHLIKTRGQQVTLRCSPISGHKSVSWYQQVLGQGPQFIFQYYEKEERGRGNFPDRFSARQFPNYSSELNVNALLLGDSALYLCASSLRDRTPNEQFFGPGTRLTVL.

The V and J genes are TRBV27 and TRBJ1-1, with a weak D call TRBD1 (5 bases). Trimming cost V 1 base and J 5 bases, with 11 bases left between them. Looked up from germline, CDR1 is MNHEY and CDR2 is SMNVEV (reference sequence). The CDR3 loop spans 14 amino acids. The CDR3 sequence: CASSLYQGRTEAFF. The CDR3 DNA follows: TGTGCCAGCAGTTTATATCAGGGTAGGACTGAAGCTTTCTTT.

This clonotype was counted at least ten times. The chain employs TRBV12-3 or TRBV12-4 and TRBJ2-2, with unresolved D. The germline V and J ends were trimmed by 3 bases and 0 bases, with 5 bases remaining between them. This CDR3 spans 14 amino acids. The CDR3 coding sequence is TGTGCCAGCAGTTTGTTGCCGAACACCGGGGAGCTGTTTTTT. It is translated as CASSLLPNTGELFF.

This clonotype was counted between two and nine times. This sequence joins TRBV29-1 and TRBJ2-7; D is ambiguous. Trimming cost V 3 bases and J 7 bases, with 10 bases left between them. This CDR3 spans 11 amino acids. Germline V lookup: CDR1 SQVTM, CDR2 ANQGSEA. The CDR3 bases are TGCAGCGTTGAGGCGTCATTTGAGCAGTACTTC. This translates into CSVEASFEQYF.

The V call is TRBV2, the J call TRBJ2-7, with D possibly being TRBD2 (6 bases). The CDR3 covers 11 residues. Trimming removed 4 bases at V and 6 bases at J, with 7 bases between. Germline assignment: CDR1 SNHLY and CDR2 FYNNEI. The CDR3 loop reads CASSVGGEQYV. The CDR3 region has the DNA TGTGCCAGCAGTGTGGGGGGCGAGCAGTACGTC.

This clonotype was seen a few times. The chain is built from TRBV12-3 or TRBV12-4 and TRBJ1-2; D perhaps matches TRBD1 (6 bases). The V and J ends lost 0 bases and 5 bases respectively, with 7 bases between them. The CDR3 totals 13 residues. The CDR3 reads CASSLADRYGYTF. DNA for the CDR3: TGTGCCAGCAGTTTAGCGGACAGATATGGCTACACCTTC.

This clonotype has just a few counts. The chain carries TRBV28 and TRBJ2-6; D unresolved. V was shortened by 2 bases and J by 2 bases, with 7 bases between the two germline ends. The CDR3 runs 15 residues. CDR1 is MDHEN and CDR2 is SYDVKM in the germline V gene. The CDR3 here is CASSLTAAGANVLTF. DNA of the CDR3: TGTGCCAGCAGTTTAACAGCAGCTGGGGCCAACGTCCTGACTTTC.

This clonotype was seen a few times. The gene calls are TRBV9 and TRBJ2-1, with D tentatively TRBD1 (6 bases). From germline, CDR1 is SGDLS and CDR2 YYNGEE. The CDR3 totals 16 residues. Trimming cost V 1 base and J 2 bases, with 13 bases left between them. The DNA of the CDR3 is TGTGCCAGCAGCGTAAACAGGGTGTCAACCTACAATGAGCAGTTCTTC. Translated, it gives CASSVNRVSTYNEQFF.

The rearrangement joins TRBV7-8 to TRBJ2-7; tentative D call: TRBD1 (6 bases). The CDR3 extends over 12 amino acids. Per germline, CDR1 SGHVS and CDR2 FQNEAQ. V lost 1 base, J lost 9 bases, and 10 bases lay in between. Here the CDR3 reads CASSLGSGVQYF. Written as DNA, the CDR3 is TGTGCCAGCAGCTTAGGGTCAGGGGTGCAGTACTTC.

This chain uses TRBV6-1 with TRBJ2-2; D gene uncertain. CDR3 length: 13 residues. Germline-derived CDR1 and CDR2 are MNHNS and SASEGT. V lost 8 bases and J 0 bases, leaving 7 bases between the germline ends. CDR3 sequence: CASLQTNTGELFF. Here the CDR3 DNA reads TGTGCCAGCCTTCAGACGAACACCGGGGAGCTGTTTTTT.

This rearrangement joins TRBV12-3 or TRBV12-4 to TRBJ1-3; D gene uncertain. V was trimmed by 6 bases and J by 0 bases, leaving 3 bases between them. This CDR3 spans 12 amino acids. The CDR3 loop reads CASSVSGNTIYF. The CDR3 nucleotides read TGTGCCAGCAGCGTCTCTGGAAACACCATATATTTT.

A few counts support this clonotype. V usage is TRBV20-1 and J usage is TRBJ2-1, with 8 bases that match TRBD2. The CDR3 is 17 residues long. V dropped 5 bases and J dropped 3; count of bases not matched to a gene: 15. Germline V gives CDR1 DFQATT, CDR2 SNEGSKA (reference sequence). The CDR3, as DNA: TGCAGTGCTGCCCTTCGAGCGGGGGCCAAATTCTACAATGAGCAGTTCTTC. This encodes CSAALRAGAKFYNEQFF.